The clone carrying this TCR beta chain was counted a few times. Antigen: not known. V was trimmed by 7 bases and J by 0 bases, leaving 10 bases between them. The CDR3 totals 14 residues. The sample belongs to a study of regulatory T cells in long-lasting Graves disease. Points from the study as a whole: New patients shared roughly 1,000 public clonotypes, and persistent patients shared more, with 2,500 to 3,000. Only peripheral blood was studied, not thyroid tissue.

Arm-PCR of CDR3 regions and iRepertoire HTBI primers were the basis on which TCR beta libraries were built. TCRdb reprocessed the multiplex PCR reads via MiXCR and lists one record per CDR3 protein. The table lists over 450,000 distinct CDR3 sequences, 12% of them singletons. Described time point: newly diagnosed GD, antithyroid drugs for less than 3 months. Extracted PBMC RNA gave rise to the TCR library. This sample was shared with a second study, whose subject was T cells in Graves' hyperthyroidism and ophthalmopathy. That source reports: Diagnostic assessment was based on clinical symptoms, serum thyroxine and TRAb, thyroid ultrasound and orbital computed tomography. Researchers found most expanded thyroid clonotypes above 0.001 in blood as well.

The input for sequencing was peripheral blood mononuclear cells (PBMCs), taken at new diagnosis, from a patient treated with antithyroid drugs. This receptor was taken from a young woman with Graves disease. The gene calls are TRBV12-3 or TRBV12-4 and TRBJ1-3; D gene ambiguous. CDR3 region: CASILNSSGNTIYF. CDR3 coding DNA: TGTGCCAGCATCTTGAATAGCTCTGGAAACACCATATATTTT.